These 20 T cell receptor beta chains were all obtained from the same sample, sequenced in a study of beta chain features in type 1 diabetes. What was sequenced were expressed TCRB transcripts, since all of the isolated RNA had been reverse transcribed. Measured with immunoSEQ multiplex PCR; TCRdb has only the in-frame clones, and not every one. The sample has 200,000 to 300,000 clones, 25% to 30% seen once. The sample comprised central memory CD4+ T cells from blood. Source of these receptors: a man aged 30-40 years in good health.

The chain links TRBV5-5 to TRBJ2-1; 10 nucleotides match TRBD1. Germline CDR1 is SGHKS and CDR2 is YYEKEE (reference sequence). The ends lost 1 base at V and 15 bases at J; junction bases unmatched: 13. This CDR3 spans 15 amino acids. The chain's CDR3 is CASSLLMGQGQQWFF. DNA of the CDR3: TGTGCCAGCAGCTTGTTGATGGGACAGGGGCAGCAATGGTTCTTC.

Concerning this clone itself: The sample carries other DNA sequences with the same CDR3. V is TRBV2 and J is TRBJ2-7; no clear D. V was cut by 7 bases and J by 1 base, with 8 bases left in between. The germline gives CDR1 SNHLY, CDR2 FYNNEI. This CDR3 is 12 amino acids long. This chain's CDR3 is CASTAGSYEQYF. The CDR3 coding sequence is TGTGCCAGCACCGCAGGTTCCTACGAGCAGTACTTC.

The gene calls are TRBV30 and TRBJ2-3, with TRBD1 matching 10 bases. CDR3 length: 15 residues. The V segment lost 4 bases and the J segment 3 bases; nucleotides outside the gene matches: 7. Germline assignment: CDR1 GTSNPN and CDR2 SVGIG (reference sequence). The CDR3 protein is CAWKRGTGVTDTQYF. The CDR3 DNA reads TGTGCCTGGAAACGGGGGACAGGGGTGACAGATACGCAGTATTTT.

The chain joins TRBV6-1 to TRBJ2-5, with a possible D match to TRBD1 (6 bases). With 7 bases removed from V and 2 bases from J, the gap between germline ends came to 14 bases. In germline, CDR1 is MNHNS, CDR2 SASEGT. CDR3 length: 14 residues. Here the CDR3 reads CASILGAAQETQYF. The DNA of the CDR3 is TGTGCCAGCATATTGGGGGCGGCTCAAGAGACCCAGTACTTC.

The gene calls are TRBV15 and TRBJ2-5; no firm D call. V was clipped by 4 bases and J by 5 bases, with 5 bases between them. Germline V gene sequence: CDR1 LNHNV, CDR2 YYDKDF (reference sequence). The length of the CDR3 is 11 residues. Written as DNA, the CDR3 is TGTGCCACCAGCACTCGGGAGACCCAGTACTTC. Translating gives CATSTRETQYF.

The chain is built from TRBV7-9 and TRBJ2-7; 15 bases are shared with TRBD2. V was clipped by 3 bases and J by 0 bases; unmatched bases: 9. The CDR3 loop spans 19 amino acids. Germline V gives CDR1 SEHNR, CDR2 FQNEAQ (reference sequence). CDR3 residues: CASSLSSGTSGGSSYEQYF. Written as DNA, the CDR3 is TGTGCCAGCAGCTTGTCGTCTGGGACTAGCGGGGGGTCCTCCTACGAGCAGTACTTC.

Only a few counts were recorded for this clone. The CDR3 DNA sequence: TGTGCCAGCTCACCAATGGAAGGAGGAGAAAAACTGTTTTTT. Its protein is CASSPMEGGEKLFF. This sequence joins TRBV18 and TRBJ1-4; D gene uncertain. The germline V and J ends were trimmed by 2 bases and 8 bases, with 12 bases remaining between them. Germline CDR1 is KGHSH and CDR2 is LQKENI. The CDR3 is 14 amino acids.

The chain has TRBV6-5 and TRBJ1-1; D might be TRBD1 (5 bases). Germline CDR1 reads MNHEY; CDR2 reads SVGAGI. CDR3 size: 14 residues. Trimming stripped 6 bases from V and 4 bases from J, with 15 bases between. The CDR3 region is CASREIGVGTEAFF. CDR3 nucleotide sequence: TGTGCCAGCAGAGAAATAGGGGTGGGCACTGAAGCTTTCTTT.

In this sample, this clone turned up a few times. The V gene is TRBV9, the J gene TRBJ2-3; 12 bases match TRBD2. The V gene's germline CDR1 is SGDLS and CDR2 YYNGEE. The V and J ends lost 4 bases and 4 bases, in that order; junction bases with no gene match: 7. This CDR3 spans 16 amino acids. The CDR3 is CASSPKLAGGADTQYF. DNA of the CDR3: TGTGCCAGCAGCCCCAAACTAGCGGGAGGCGCAGATACGCAGTATTTT.

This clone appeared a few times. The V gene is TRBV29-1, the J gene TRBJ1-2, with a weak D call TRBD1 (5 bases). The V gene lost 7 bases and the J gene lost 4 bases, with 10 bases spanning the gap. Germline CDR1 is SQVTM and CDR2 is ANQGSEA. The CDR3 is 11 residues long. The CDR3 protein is CSGTDSYGYTF. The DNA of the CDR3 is TGCAGCGGGACCGACAGCTATGGCTACACCTTC.

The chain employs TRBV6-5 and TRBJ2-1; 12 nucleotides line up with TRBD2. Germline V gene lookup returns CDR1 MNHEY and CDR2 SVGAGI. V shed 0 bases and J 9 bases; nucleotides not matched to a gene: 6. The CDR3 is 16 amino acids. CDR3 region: CASSYSTSGGMSEQFF. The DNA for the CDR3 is TGTGCCAGCAGTTACTCGACTAGCGGGGGCATGAGTGAGCAGTTCTTC.

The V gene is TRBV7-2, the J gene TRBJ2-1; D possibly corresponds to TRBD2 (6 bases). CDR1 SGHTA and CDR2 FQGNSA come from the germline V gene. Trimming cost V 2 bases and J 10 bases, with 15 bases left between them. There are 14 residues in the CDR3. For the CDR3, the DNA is TGTGCCAGCAGCTTAAAGGCGGGAAGGGGCGAGCAGTTCTTC. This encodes CASSLKAGRGEQFF.

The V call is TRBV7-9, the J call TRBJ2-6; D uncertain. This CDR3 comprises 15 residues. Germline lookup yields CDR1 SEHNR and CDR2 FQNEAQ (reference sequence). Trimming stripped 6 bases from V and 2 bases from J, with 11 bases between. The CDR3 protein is CASSRTDAGANVLTF. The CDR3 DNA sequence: TGTGCCAGCAGTCGGACGGACGCTGGGGCCAACGTCCTGACTTTC. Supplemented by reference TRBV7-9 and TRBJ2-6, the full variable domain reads DTGVSQNPRHKITKRGQNVTFRCDPISEHNRLYWYRQTLGQGPEFLTYFQNEAQLEKSRLLSDRFSAERPKGSFSTLEIQRTEQGDSAMYLCASSRTDAGANVLTFGAGSRLTVL.

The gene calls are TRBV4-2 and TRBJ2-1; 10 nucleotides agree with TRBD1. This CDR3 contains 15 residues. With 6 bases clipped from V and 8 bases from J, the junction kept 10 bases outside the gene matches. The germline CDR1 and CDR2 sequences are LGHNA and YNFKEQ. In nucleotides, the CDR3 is TGTGCCAGCAGTATAAGACAGGGGGCGTTCGATGAGCAGTTCTTC. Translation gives CASSIRQGAFDEQFF.

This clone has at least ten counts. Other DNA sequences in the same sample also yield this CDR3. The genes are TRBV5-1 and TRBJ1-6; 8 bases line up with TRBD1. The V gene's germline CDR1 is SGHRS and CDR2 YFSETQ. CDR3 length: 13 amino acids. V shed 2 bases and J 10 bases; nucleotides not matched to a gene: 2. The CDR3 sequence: CASSLQGGSPLHF. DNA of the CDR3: TGCGCCAGCAGCTTACAGGGGGGGTCACCCCTCCACTTT.

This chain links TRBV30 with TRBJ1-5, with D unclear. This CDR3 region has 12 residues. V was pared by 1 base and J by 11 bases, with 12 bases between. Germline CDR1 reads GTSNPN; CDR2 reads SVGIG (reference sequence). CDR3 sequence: CAWSAIAGAQHF. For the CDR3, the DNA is TGTGCCTGGAGTGCTATCGCCGGGGCCCAGCATTTT.

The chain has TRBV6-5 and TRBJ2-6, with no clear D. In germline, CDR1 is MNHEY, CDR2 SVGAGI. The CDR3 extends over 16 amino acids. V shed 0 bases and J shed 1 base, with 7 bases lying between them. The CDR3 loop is CASSYSDPSGANVLTF. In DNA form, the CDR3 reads TGTGCCAGCAGTTACTCGGACCCTTCTGGGGCCAACGTCCTGACTTTC.

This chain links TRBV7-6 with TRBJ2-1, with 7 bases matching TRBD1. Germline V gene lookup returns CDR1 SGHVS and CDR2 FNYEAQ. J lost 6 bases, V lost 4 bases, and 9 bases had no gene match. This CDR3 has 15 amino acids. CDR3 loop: CASSSTGEFGNEQFF. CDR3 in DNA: TGTGCCAGCAGCTCCACAGGGGAATTTGGCAATGAGCAGTTCTTC.

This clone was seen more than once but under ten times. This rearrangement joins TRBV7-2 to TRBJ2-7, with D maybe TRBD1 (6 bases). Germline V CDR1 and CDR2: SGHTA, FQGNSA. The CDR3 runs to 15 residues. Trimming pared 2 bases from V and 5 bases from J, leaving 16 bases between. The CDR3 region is CASSLRAGEGNEQYF. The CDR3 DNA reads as TGTGCCAGCAGCTTAAGGGCAGGGGAAGGAAACGAGCAGTACTTC.

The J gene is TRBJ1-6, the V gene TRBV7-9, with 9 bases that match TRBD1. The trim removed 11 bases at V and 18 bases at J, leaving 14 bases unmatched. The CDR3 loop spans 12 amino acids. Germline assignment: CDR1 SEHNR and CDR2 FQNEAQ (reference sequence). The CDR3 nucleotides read TGTGCCTCCCAAACGGGGACAGGGAGGCCCCACTTT. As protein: CASQTGTGRPHF.